The 6 T cell receptor beta chains in this list originate from one sample, sequenced in a study of cytomegalovirus exposure and HLA in healthy donors. Assay used: immunoSEQ multiplex PCR; TCRdb lists only in-frame clones, some missing. This repertoire shows 90,000 to 150,000 clones, roughly 90% found once; its top ten account for about 6.9%. Sequences were obtained from PBMCs. These receptors were taken from a woman younger than 30 in good health and CMV-seropositive.

V usage is TRBV11-3 and J usage is TRBJ1-1; 7 bases fit TRBD1. The trim removed 2 bases at V and 11 bases at J, leaving 8 bases unmatched. This CDR3 spans 13 amino acids. Germline CDR1 SGHNT, CDR2 YENEEA. The CDR3 DNA follows: TGTGCCAGCAGCTTATGGCCAGGGGGAAAGGCTTTCTTT. This encodes CASSLWPGGKAFF.

The rearrangement uses TRBV30 and TRBJ2-3, with 8 bases matching TRBD2. The germline V gene has CDR1 GTSNPN and CDR2 SVGIG (reference sequence). The J segment lost 1 base and the V segment lost 2 bases, leaving 14 bases of the junction unmatched. The length of the CDR3 is 18 residues. CDR3 in DNA: TGTGCCTGGAGTTCGCTCAGGACTAGCAGCCAGGGCACAGATACGCAGTATTTT. Residues: CAWSSLRTSSQGTDTQYF. Combining the CDR3 with reference TRBV30 and TRBJ2-3 gives the whole variable domain SQTIHQWPATLVQPVGSPLSLECTVEGTSNPNLYWYRQAAGRGLQLLFYSVGIGQISSEVPQNLSASRPQDRQFILSSKKLLLSDSGFYLCAWSSLRTSSQGTDTQYFGPGTRLTVL.

This chain joins TRBV4-1 and TRBJ1-5, with 7 bases fitting TRBD1. CDR1 and CDR2 (germline): MGHRA, YSYEKL. The CDR3 covers 18 residues. V shed 0 bases and J 2 bases; nucleotides not matched to a gene: 10. CDR3 amino acids: CASSQDGNRGRGNQPQHF. The DNA of the CDR3 is TGCGCCAGCAGCCAAGATGGGAACAGGGGACGGGGCAATCAGCCCCAGCATTTT.

The chain couples TRBV7-8 to TRBJ1-5; D is undetermined. Germline V gene lookup returns CDR1 SGHVS and CDR2 FQNEAQ. Deletions cut 8 bases from V and 0 bases from J, with 23 bases between. The CDR3 runs 18 residues. In DNA, the CDR3 is TGTGCCAGCTGTCAGGATTGGGTTTTGAAGAATAGCAATCAGCCCCAGCATTTT. Its protein is CASCQDWVLKNSNQPQHF.

The rearrangement links TRBV4-1 to TRBJ2-2, with 11 bases lining up with TRBD2. This CDR3 region has 17 residues. V trimming: 2 bases; J trimming: 6 bases; junction bases outside the gene matches: 8. Germline V gene sequence: CDR1 MGHRA, CDR2 YSYEKL. The chain's CDR3 is CASSQTGASGRSGELFF. In nucleotides, the CDR3 is TGCGCCAGCAGCCAAACCGGGGCTAGCGGGAGGTCCGGGGAGCTGTTTTTT.

V usage is TRBV2 and J usage is TRBJ2-3; 8 bases match TRBD1. The CDR3 is 15 residues long. Germline V gene lookup returns CDR1 SNHLY and CDR2 FYNNEI. With 5 bases clipped from V and 1 base from J, the junction kept 5 bases outside the gene matches. CDR3 coding DNA: TGTGCCAGCAGTCTCGACAGGGGCGGCACAGATACGCAGTATTTT. This translates into CASSLDRGGTDTQYF.